This TCR beta chain was recorded in a study of Ad26.COV2.S vaccination and SARS-CoV-2 variants. Study information: The donor participated in the COV1001 trial, in its Ad26.COV2.S arm. Overall study findings and caveats: Recipients given vaccine exceeded placebo recipients in spike-specific TCR breadth.

Treatment meaning: approximately 18 received Ad26.COV2.S at low or high dose, single or two shots; about 5 received placebo; per-sample allocation not given. Day 63 after the first vaccine or placebo injection was the time point for sampling. Comments on this clone: Its specificity is not known.

TCRdb's copy holds only in-frame clones and misses some; the assay was immunoSEQ multiplex PCR. The table lists 350,000 to 450,000 clones, roughly 81% of them singletons, with around 3.3% in the top ten. Trimming removed 1 base at V and 8 bases at J, with 6 bases between. Looked up from germline, CDR1 is ENHRY and CDR2 is SYGVKD. The CDR3 spans 12 residues. The sequence came from a person between 18 and 60 years old who received the Ad26.COV2.S COVID-19 vaccine or a placebo. V usage is TRBV10-3 and J usage is TRBJ2-1; D call uncertain. Material: peripheral blood, obtained in a trial of Ad26.COV2.S vaccine versus placebo. CDR3 protein: CAISEFGDEQFF. The CDR3, as DNA: TGTGCCATCAGTGAGTTTGGTGATGAGCAGTTCTTC.